The 12 T cell receptor beta chains listed next were all sequenced from one sample in a study of sequential checkpoint blockade in melanoma. As for treatment: randomized to nivolumab then ipilimumab (arm A) or the reverse (arm B). Profiled with immunoSEQ multiplex PCR; TCRdb holds only in-frame clones, not every one. The table shows 15,000 to 20,000 clones, with approximately 58% occurring only once. The sample consisted of CD8+ T cells sorted from blood (inferred from file names), taken from a patient given nivolumab and ipilimumab in sequence. Receptors were obtained from a human donor with melanoma.

As regards this clone: An end of the junction does not agree with germline; a read error may underlie this. The V and J genes are TRBV5-3 and TRBJ1-2; a possible D gene is TRBD1 (5 bases). TRBV5-3 is noted as an ORF with a role that remains uncertain. The CDR3 is 13 amino acids. CDR3 in DNA: TGTGCCAGCAGCTTGGCGGGGGACTATGGCTACACCTTC. Amino acids: CASSLAGDYGYTF.

The chain carries TRBV6-6 and TRBJ1-2; no reliable D call. This CDR3 has 13 residues. CDR1 is MNHNY, CDR2 SVGAGI, per germline (reference sequence). V gave up 6 bases and J gave up 4 bases, with 12 bases separating them. DNA of the CDR3: TGTGCCAGCAGCCCCGGACTACTCTATGGCTACACCTTC. Protein product: CASSPGLLYGYTF.

Concerning this clone itself: This sample includes further DNA sequences coding for the same CDR3. The chain employs TRBV5-6 and TRBJ2-5; D possibly corresponds to TRBD1 (6 bases). Germline-derived CDR1 and CDR2 are SGHDT and YYEEEE. The CDR3 has 17 amino acids. V lost 1 base and J lost 1, with 17 bases in between. The CDR3 nucleotides read TGTGCCAGCAGCTTGCTTCTGGCAGGGGCTGGCCAAGAGACCCAGTACTTC. It specifies CASSLLLAGAGQETQYF.

This clone was seen only a few times. The chain combines TRBV7-9 with TRBJ1-2, with 9 bases fitting TRBD1. V shed 1 base, J shed 5 bases, and the junction held 2 bases outside the gene matches. Germline CDR1 reads SEHNR; CDR2 reads FQNEAQ (reference sequence). The CDR3 covers 14 residues. CDR3 DNA: TGTGCCAGCAGCTTAGGGACAGGGGCATATGGCTACACCTTC. It specifies CASSLGTGAYGYTF.

This chain joins TRBV28 and TRBJ1-5; maybe TRBD1 (5 bases). Trimming stripped 2 bases from V and 3 bases from J, with 14 bases between. CDR1 and CDR2 (germline): MDHEN, SYDVKM. The CDR3 runs to 16 residues. In DNA form, the CDR3 reads TGTGCCAGCAGTTTACACGCTAACAGGTACAATCAGCCCCAGCATTTT. As protein: CASSLHANRYNQPQHF.

This clone was picked up a small number of times. The chain links TRBV5-4 to TRBJ2-1, with TRBD2 identical over 8 bases. The CDR3 length is 14 residues. Trimming took 2 bases from V and 9 from J; bases not matched to a gene: 7. The germline CDR1 and CDR2 sequences are SGHNT and YYREEE (reference sequence). The CDR3 DNA reads TGTGCCAGCAGCTTTATCGGGGGGGCCCTTGAGCAGTTCTTC. As protein: CASSFIGGALEQFF.

CDR3 coding DNA: TGTGCCAGCAGGCCCCGGGACAGGGTTAATGAGCAGTTCTTC. It encodes CASRPRDRVNEQFF. The V gene is TRBV13, the J gene TRBJ2-1, with 9 positions matching TRBD1. CDR1 and CDR2 from the germline V gene are PRHDT and FYEKMQ (reference sequence). With V trimmed by 6 bases and J by 7 bases, 7 bases remained unmatched. This CDR3 spans 14 amino acids.

This chain's CDR3 is CSGTGGRTEAFF. Written as DNA, the CDR3 is TGCAGCGGGACAGGGGGAAGGACTGAAGCTTTCTTT. The gene calls are TRBV29-1 and TRBJ1-1; 10 bases are shared with TRBD1. J was trimmed by 5 bases and V by 7 bases; bases with no gene match: 4. The CDR3 spans 12 residues. The germline gives CDR1 SQVTM, CDR2 ANQGSEA.

The genes are TRBV19 and TRBJ2-6, with D uncertain. This CDR3 is built from 15 residues. Germline values: CDR1 LNHDA, CDR2 SQIVND (reference sequence). Trimming took 1 base from V and 1 from J, leaving 5 bases between them. CDR3 sequence (DNA): TGTGCCAGTAGTATAGTGACATCTGGGGCCAACGTCCTGACTTTC. Translation gives CASSIVTSGANVLTF.

The chain uses TRBV27 and TRBJ2-5, with a weak D call TRBD1 (6 bases). Germline CDR1 MNHEY, CDR2 SMNVEV (reference sequence). CDR3 length: 16 residues. V lost 1 base, J lost 2 bases, and 14 bases lay in between. CDR3 coding DNA: TGTGCCAGCAGTTTATACCCGGGGCAGGGGCAAGAGACCCAGTACTTC. Amino acids: CASSLYPGQGQETQYF.

V gene TRBV2 combines with J gene TRBJ2-7, with D possibly TRBD2 on 5 matching bases. The CDR3 has 15 residues. The V end was cut by 0 bases, the J end by 2 bases, with 11 bases between. The germline V gene encodes CDR1 SNHLY and CDR2 FYNNEI. CDR3 amino acids: CASSEAATGAYEQYF. CDR3 coding DNA: TGTGCCAGCAGTGAAGCGGCGACCGGGGCCTACGAGCAGTACTTC.

This chain links TRBV6-5 with TRBJ1-1; no definite D call. V lost 2 bases, J lost 7 bases, and 5 bases lay in between. This CDR3 region has 11 residues. Germline V gives CDR1 MNHEY, CDR2 SVGAGI. CDR3 region: CASSYGGEAFF. CDR3 bases: TGTGCCAGCAGTTACGGCGGTGAAGCTTTCTTT.